This T cell receptor beta chain is drawn from a study of T-cell reconstitution after alpha-beta-depleted transplantation in children (TCRdb year 2016). The study in broad terms: Using TCR repertoire profiling, the study followed T-cell immune reconstitution in a quantitative way in children after TCRalphabeta/CD19-depleted allogeneic hematopoietic cell transplantation.

Points on this clonotype: There is no known antigen for this receptor. It has no much larger one-base neighbor in the sample; base qualities were not kept.

In the germline V gene (reference sequence), CDR1 corresponds to LNHDA and CDR2 to SQIVND. V is pared back by 5 bases and J by 4 bases, with 9 bases lying between the germline termini. Reading from cysteine to phenylalanine, the CDR3 counts 12 amino acids. Only CDR3 DNA is held: 36 bases, read in frame from base 1. Library generation was performed with PCR. The sample was run on an Illumina HiSeq 2500. Molecular barcoding was employed in the preparation of TCR libraries, with unique molecular identifiers being used to normalize TCRbeta repertoire quantification. TCRdb applied fastp at Q25 and MiXCR to the public reads, then kept only in-frame beta chains. Identical CDR3 proteins give one entry, which carries the most common genes and DNA. The sample contains some 520,000 distinct CDR3 sequences, over 25% of them found a single time. Of the sample, 2% to 2.5% is held by the ten largest clones.

The sequence is built from TRBV19 and TRBJ2-7; TRBD2 is a weak D gene call, 6 bases matching. The sequence was collected from a human donor who donated a stem cell graft to a child with aplastic anemia. The sequencing here drew on PBMCs from the stem cell graft donor, taken from the stem cell graft. CDR3 sequence: CASSRGWYEQYF. The DNA sequence reads TGTGCCAGTAGTCGGGGGTGGTACGAGCAGTACTTC. The variable domain in full, with residues beyond the CDR3 obtained from the reference TRBV19 and TRBJ2-7 genes, is DGGITQSPKYLFRKEGQNVTLSCEQNLNHDAMYWYRQDPGQGLRLIYYSQIVNDFQKGDIAEGYSVSREKKESFPLTVTSAQKNPTAFYLCASSRGWYEQYFGPGTRLTVT.